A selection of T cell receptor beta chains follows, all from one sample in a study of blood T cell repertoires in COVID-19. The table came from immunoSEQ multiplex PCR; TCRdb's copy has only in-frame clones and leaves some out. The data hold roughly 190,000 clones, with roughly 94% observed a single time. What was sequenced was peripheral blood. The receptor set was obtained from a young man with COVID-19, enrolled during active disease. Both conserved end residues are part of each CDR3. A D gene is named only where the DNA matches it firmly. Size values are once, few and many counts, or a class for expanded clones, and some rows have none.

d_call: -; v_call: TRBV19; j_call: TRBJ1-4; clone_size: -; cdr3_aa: CASSATGGYEKLFF; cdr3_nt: TGTGCCAGTAGTGCCACGGGTGGATATGAAAAACTGTTTTTT
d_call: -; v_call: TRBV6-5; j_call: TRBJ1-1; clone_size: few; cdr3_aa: CASLTRGRTEAFF; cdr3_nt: TGTGCCAGCTTGACTCGGGGTAGAACTGAAGCTTTCTTT
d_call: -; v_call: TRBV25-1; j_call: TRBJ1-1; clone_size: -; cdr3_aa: CATIRGQGGEAFF; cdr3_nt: TGTGCCACCATCCGCGGGCAGGGAGGTGAAGCTTTCTTT
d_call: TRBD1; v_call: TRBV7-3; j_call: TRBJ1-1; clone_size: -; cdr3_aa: CASSSAPGQGPAFF; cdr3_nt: TGTGCCAGCAGCTCGGCACCGGGACAGGGTCCAGCTTTCTTT
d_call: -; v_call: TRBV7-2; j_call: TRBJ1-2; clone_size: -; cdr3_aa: CASSLGQEYGYTF; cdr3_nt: TGTGCCAGCAGCTTGGGCCAGGAATATGGCTACACCTTC
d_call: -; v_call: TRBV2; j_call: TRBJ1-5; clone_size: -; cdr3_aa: CASRVRVSNQPQHF; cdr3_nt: TGTGCCAGCAGGGTCAGGGTTAGCAATCAGCCCCAGCATTTT
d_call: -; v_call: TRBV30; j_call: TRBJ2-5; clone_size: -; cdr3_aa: CAWGGSGPETQYF; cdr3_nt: TGTGCCTGGGGTGGATCAGGGCCTGAGACCCAGTACTTC
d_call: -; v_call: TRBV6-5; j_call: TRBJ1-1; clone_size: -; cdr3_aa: CASSYSVQENTEAFF; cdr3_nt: TGTGCCAGCAGTTACTCGGTTCAGGAGAACACTGAAGCTTTCTTT
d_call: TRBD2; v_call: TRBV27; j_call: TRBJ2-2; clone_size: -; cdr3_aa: CASSLSGLAGRELFF; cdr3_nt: TGTGCCAGCAGTTTATCCGGACTAGCGGGACGGGAGCTGTTTTTT
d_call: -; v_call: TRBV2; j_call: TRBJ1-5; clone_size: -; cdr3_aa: CASKTPDSNQPQHF; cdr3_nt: TGTGCCAGCAAGACACCCGATAGCAATCAGCCCCAGCATTTT
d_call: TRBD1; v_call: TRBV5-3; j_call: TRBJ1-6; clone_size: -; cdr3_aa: CARSLKGGAEVRSPLHF; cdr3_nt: TGTGCCAGAAGCTTAAAAGGGGGCGCGGAGGTAAGGTCACCCCTCCACTTT
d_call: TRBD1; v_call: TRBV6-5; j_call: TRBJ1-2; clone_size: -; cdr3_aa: CASSRGQGPHYGYTF; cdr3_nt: TGTGCCAGCAGCCGTGGACAGGGGCCTCACTATGGCTACACCTTC
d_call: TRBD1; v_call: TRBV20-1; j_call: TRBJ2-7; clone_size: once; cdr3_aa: CSASRGWTGGSYEQYF; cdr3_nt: TGCAGTGCTAGTAGGGGGTGGACAGGCGGAAGCTACGAGCAGTACTTC
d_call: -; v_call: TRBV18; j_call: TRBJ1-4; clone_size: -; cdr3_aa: CASSNGQYRTNEKLFF; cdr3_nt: TGTGCCAGCTCAAACGGACAGTACAGAACTAATGAAAAACTGTTTTTT
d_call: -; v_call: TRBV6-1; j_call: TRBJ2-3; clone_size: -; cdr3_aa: CASSEHSDTQYF; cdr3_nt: TGTGCCAGCAGTGAACATTCAGATACGCAGTATTTT
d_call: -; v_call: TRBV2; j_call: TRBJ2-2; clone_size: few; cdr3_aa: CASSEEAGDPGELFF; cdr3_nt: TGTGCCAGCAGTGAGGAAGCAGGGGATCCCGGGGAGCTGTTTTTT